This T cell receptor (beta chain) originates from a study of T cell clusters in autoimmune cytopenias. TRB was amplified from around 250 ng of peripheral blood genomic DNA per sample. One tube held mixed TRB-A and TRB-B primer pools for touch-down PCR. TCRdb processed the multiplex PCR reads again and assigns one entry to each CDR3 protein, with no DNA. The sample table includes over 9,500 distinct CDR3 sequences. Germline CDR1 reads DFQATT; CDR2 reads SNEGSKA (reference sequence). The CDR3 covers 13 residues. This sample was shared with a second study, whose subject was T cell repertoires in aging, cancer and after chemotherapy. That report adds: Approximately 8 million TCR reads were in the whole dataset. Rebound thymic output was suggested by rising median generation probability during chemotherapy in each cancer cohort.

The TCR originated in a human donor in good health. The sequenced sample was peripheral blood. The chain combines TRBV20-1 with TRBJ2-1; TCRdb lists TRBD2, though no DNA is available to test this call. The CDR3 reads CSAREGGIDEQFF.